This T cell receptor (beta chain) was recovered during a study of blood T cell repertoires in COVID-19. At the level of the study: The cDNA or gDNA used as material had been derived from T cells, B-cell-depleted T cells, or PBMCs.

V was trimmed by 1 base and J by 13 bases, leaving 11 bases between them. CDR3 size: 11 residues. Germline loops: CDR1 DFQATT, CDR2 SNEGSKA (reference sequence). Sequencing used immunoSEQ multiplex PCR; TCRdb keeps in-frame clones, though not all of them. Found here are 200,000 to 300,000 clones, around 92% of them singletons; the top ten hold under 3%. The genes are TRBV20-1 and TRBJ2-1; no firm D call. Sequenced material: peripheral blood. The receptor comes from a person under 35 with COVID-19, enrolled during active disease. The CDR3 region has the DNA TGCAGTGCTAGAGCTTCCCGCGGCCAGTTCTTC. This codes for CSARASRGQFF.